The sequence of this T cell receptor beta chain was determined in a study of CD8 T cells in ankylosing spondylitis. The ends lost 0 bases at V and 5 bases at J; junction bases unmatched: 14. The CDR3 is 18 amino acids. Germline values: CDR1 SGHRS, CDR2 YFSETQ. Making the TCR beta libraries involved quantitative 5'-RACE with molecular barcodes. TCRdb re-analysed the 5' RACE reads in MiXCR, keeping a single row per CDR3 protein. The sample records some 270,000 distinct CDR3 sequences, 18% being singletons. The sequence came from a male donor with ankylosing spondylitis or in good health (not recorded which). Input material: blood, either unsorted or a sorted T cell fraction (not recorded which). The chain is built from TRBV5-1 and TRBJ2-5, with 9 nucleotides matching TRBD2. The CDR3: CASSLVQGVRLAEETQYF. In DNA, the CDR3 is TGCGCCAGCAGCTTGGTTCAGGGGGTAAGACTAGCGGAGGAGACCCAGTACTTC.